This paragraph covers one T cell receptor beta chain sequence. The antigen is undetermined. Clones were read by immunoSEQ multiplex PCR, and TCRdb kept only the in-frame ones, dropping some. The data show 100,000 or so clones, with around 94% seen just once and approximately 1.2% held by the top ten. These data are taken from a study of siplizumab effects on memory and regulatory T cells. The study, taken as a whole, reports: Unstimulated subsets accounted for the mapping of only a minor share of the clones that were alloreactive. In roughly 80-96% of proliferating CD4+ or CD8+ clones, a naive or memory phenotype could not be assigned. Alloreactive sequences tracing back to unstimulated CD4+ memory cells fell significantly with siplizumab. Naive T cell populations appeared to exhibit greater diversity than memory cells and appeared to be major alloresponse contributors.

Losses at the gene ends were 4 bases for V and 4 bases for J; bases not matched to a gene: 7. The length of the CDR3 is 15 residues. The germline V gene encodes CDR1 SGHAT and CDR2 FQNNGV. The sample consisted of non-Treg CD4+ T cells sorted from blood. The sequence was collected from a human donor in good health. The chain carries TRBV11-2 and TRBJ1-2, with 9 nucleotides matching TRBD1. This CDR3 is CASSYSRDRVYGYTF. The CDR3 coding sequence is TGTGCCAGCAGCTACTCCCGGGACAGGGTCTATGGCTACACCTTC.